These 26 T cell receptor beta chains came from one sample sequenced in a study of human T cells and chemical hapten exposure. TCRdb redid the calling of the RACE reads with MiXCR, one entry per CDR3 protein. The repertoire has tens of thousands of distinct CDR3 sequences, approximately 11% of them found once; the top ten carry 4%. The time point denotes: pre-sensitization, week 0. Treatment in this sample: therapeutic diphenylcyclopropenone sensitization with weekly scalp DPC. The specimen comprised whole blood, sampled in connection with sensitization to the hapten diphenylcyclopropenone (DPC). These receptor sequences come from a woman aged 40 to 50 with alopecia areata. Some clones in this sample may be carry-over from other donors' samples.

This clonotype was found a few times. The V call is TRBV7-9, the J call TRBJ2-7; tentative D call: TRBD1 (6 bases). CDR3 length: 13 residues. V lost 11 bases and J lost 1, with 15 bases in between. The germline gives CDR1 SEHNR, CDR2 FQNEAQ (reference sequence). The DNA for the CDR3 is TGTGCCGGATCAGGGGTGGGGTCCTACGAGCAGTACTTC. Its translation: CAGSGVGSYEQYF.

DNA of the CDR3: TGTGCCAGCAGTGGGGTAGCGGGCGTCGGCTACGAGCAGTACTTC. Its translation: CASSGVAGVGYEQYF. V gene TRBV12-3 or TRBV12-4 combines with J gene TRBJ2-7, with TRBD2 identical over 7 bases. Trimming at V came to 5 bases and at J to 3 bases, leaving 10 bases not matched to a gene. CDR3 length: 15 residues.

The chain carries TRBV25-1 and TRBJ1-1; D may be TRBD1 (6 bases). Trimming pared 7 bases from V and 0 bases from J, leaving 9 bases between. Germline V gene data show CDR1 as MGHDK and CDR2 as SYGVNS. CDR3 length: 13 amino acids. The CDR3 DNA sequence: TGTGCCAGCATGGGACATCTGAACACTGAAGCTTTCTTT. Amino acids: CASMGHLNTEAFF.

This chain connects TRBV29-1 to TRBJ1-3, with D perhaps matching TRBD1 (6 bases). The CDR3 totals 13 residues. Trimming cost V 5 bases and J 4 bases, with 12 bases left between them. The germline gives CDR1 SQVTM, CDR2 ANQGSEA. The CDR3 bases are TGCAGCGTTCGTACAGGGCTCGGAAACACCATATATTTT. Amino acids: CSVRTGLGNTIYF.

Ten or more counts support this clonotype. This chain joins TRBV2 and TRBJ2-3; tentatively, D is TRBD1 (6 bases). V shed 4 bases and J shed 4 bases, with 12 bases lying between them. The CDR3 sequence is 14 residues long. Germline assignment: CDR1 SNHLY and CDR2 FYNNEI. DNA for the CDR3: TGTGCCAGCAGTGGCGACCCAGGGGCAGATACGCAGTATTTT. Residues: CASSGDPGADTQYF.

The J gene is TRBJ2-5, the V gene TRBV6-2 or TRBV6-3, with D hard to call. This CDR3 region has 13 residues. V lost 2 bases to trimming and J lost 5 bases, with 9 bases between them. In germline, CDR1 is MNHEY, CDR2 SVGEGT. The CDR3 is CASSYKPRETQYF. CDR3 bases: TGTGCCAGCAGTTACAAGCCACGGGAGACCCAGTACTTC.

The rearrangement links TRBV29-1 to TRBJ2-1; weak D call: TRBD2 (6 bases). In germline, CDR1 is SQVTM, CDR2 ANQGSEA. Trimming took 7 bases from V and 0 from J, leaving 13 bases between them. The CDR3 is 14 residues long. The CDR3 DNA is TGCAGCGGTGGACGGGGAGGCTCCTACAATGAGCAGTTCTTC. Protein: CSGGRGGSYNEQFF.

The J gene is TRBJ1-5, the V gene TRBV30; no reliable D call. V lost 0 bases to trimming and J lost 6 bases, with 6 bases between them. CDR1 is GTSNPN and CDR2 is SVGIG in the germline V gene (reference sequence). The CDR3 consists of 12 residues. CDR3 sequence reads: CAWSVSGQPQHF. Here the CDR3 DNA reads TGTGCCTGGAGTGTATCAGGTCAGCCCCAGCATTTT.

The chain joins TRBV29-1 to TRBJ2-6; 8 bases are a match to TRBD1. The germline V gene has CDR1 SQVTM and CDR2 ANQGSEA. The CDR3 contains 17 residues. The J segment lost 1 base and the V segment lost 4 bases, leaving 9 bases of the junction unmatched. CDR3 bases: TGCAGCGTTGCCGACAGGGGTCGTCTGTCTGGGGCCAACGTCCTGACTTTC. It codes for CSVADRGRLSGANVLTF.

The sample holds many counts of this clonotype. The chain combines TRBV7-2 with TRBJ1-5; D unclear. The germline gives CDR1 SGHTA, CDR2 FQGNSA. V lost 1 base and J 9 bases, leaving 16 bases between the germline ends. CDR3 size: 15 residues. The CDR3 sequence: CASSLDRREVGPQHF. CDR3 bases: TGTGCCAGCAGCTTAGATCGTAGAGAAGTGGGGCCCCAGCATTTT.

CDR3 protein: CSASPVVREQYF. DNA of the CDR3: TGCAGTGCTAGCCCCGTGGTGCGCGAGCAGTACTTC. This chain uses TRBV20-1 with TRBJ2-7, with D uncertain. The CDR3 spans 12 residues. Trimming shortened V by 3 bases and J by 6 bases, and 12 bases separated the two germline ends. Germline values: CDR1 DFQATT, CDR2 SNEGSKA (reference sequence).

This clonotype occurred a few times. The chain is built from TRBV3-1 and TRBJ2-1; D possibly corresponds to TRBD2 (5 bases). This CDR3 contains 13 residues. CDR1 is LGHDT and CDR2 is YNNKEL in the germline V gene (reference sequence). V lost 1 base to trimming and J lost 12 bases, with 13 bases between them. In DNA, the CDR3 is TGTGCCAGCAGCCAAGTGTCATCCGGGGTGCAGTTCTTC. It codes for CASSQVSSGVQFF.

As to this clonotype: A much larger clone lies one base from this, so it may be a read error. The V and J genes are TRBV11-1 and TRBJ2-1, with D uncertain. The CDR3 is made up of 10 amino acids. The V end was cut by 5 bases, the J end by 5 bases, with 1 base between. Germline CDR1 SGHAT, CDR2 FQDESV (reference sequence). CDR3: CASSDNEQFF. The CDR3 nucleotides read TGTGCCAGCAGCGACAATGAGCAGTTCTTC.

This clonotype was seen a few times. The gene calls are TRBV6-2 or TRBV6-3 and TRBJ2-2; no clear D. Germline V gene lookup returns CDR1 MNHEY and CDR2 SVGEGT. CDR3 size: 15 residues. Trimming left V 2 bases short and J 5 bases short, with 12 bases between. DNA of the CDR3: TGTGCCAGCAGTTACGTTCCTAGTCGGACCGGGGAGCTGTTTTTT. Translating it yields CASSYVPSRTGELFF.

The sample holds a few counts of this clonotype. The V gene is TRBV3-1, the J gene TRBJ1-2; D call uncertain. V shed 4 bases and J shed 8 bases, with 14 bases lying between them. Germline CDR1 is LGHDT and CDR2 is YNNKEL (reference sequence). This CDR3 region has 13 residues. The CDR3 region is CASSPRKAEGYTF. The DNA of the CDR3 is TGTGCCAGCAGCCCCCGGAAGGCGGAGGGCTACACCTTC. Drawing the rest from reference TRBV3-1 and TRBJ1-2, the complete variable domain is DTAVSQTPKYLVTQMGNDKSIKCEQNLGHDTMYWYKQDSKKFLKIMFSYNNKELIINETVPNRFSPKSPDKAHLNLHINSLELGDSAVYFCASSPRKAEGYTFGSGTRLTVV.

Written as DNA, the CDR3 is TGTGCCAGCAGCACCTGGGACGGAAGATTCTCTGGAAACACCATATATTTT. Protein: CASSTWDGRFSGNTIYF. The gene calls are TRBV7-2 and TRBJ1-3; weak D call: TRBD1 (5 bases). The CDR3 covers 17 residues. V was clipped by 5 bases and J by 0 bases, with 17 bases between them. Germline V lookup: CDR1 SGHTA, CDR2 FQGNSA.

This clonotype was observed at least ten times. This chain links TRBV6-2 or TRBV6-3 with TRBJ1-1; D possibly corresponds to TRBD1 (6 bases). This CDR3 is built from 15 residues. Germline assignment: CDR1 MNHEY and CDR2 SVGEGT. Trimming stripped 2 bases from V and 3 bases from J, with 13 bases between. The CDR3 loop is CASSYRGAQYTEAFF. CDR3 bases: TGTGCCAGCAGTTACCGGGGGGCGCAGTACACTGAAGCTTTCTTT.

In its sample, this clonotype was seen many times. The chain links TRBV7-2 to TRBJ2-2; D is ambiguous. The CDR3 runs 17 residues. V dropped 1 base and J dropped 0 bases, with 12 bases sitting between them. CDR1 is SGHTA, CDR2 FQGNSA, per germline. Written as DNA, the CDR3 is TGTGCCAGCAGCTTAGAGCGTCAGGCAGCGAACACCGGGGAGCTGTTTTTT. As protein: CASSLERQAANTGELFF.

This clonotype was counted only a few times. In DNA, the CDR3 is TGTGCCAGCAGCCGAGGGCTGGAGGGGCAGTTCTTC. Amino acids: CASSRGLEGQFF. V and J are TRBV11-3 and TRBJ2-1; D possibly corresponds to TRBD2 (6 bases). The CDR3 has 12 amino acids. Per the germline V gene, CDR1 is SGHNT and CDR2 is YENEEA. Deletions cut 5 bases from V and 12 bases from J, with 14 bases between.

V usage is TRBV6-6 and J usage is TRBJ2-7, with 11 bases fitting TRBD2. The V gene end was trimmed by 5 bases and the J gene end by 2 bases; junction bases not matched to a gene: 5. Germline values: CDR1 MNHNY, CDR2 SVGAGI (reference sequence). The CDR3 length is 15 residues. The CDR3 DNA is TGTGCCAGCAGTACACTAGCGGGAGTCCCCTACGAGCAGTACTTC. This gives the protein CASSTLAGVPYEQYF.

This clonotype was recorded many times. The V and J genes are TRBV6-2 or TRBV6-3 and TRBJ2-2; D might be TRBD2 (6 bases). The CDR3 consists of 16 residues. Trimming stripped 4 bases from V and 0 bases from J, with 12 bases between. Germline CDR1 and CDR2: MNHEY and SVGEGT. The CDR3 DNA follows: TGTGCCAGCAGTTTCCTAGCGCCTGCGAACACCGGGGAGCTGTTTTTT. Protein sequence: CASSFLAPANTGELFF.

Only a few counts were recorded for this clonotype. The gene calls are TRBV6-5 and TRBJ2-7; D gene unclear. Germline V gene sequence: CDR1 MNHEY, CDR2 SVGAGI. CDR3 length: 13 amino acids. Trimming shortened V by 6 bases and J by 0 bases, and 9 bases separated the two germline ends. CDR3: CASSLQPSYEQYF. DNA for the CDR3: TGTGCCAGCAGCCTACAACCCTCCTACGAGCAGTACTTC.

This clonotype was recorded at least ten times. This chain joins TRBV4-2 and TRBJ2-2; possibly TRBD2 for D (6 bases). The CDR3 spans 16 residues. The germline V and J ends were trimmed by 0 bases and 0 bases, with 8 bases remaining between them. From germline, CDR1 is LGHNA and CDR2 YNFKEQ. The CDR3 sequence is CASSQEGGSNTGELFF. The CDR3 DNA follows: TGTGCCAGCAGCCAAGAGGGGGGATCGAACACCGGGGAGCTGTTTTTT.

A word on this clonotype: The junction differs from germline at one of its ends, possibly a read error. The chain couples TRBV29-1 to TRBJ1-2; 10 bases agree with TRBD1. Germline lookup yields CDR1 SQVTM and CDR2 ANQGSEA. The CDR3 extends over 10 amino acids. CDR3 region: CSGGTGAVSF. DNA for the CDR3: TGCAGCGGGGGGACAGGGGCCGTTTCCTTC.

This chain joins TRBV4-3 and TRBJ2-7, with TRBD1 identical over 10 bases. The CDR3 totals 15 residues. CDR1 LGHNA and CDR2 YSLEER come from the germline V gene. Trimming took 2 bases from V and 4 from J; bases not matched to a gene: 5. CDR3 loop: CASSQIRTGGYEQYF. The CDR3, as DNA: TGCGCCAGCAGCCAAATCCGGACAGGGGGTTACGAGCAGTACTTC.

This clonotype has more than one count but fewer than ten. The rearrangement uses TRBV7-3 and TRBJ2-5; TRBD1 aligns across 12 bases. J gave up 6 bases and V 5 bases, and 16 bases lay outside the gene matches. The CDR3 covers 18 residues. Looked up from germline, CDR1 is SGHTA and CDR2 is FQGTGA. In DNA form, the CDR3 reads TGTGCCAGCAGCAGGGCCGGGACAGGGGGCACGGTCGGGAAGACCCAGTACTTC. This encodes CASSRAGTGGTVGKTQYF.